This TCR beta chain was sequenced in a study of human T cells and chemical hapten exposure. General study points: DPC sensitization produced no change in TCRs with frequency above 1 in 1000.

Time point in this sample: patch test 2, 6 weeks after DPC sensitization. Documented treatment: therapeutic diphenylcyclopropenone sensitization with weekly scalp DPC. TCRdb reprocessed the RACE reads via MiXCR and lists one record per CDR3 protein. The top ten hold more than 5.5% of the sample, which has 330,000 or so distinct CDR3 sequences, about 6% seen once. As for this clonotype: Its antigen remains unidentified.

The CDR3 is 15 residues long. Trimming shortened V by 0 bases and J by 4 bases, and 11 bases separated the two germline ends. Germline values: CDR1 SGHRS, CDR2 YFSETQ. The V call is TRBV5-1, the J call TRBJ1-5; tentative D call: TRBD1 (6 bases). The source of this sequence is a woman under 30 with alopecia areata. Some clones in this sample may be carry-over from other donors' samples. Material: whole blood, obtained in connection with sensitization to the hapten diphenylcyclopropenone (DPC). CDR3 residues: CASSLGQDGNQPQHF. DNA for the CDR3: TGCGCCAGCAGCTTGGGACAGGACGGTAATCAGCCCCAGCATTTT.